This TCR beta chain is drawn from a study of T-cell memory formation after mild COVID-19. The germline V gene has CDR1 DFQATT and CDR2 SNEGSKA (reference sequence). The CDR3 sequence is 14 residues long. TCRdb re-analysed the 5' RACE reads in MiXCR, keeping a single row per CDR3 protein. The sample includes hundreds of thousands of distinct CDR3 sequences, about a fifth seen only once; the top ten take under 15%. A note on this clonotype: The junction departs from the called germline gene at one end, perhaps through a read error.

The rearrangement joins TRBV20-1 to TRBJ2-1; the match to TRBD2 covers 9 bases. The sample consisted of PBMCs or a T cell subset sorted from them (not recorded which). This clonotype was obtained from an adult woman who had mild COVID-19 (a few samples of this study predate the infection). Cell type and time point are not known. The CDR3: CSARGRGAGLAISF. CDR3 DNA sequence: TGCAGTGCTAGAGGAAGGGGCGCGGGACTAGCAATTTCCTTC.